This T cell receptor (beta chain) was captured by sequencing in a study of blood T cell repertoires in COVID-19 (dated by TCRdb to the early 2020s). Looking at the study overall: The collaborator samples originated in the United States, Italy and Spain and spanned the acute and convalescent phases of COVID-19. Where available, HLA class I and class II types were obtained from metadata supplied by the sample provider rather than from assay-based typing. The prospective study material was composed of cDNA or gDNA derived from T cells, B-cell-depleted T cells, or PBMCs. Samples came from the ongoing ImmuneRACE study (first 160 participants) plus 1,254 subjects from 6 global collaborators. The repertoires were made available in a free public database intended to serve as a resource for research on the immune response to SARS-CoV-2. Sample metadata almost always included a de-identified subject ID, COVID-19 status, age in years and sex. The dataset comprised deeply sampled blood TCRbeta repertoires from subjects exposed to, actively infected with, or recovered from COVID-19.

The paper's findings and limits, for the study overall: Clinical and demographic metadata were provided uncurated, with the amount varying by source and participant.

With regard to this clone: Its cognate antigen has yet to be identified. Within one base of it there is no much larger clone, and no base qualities were kept.

The immunoSEQ Assay, a bias-controlled multiplex PCR, was used to amplify TCRbeta CDR3 regions from genomic DNA. As for the authors' bioinformatics: Nucleated cell counts per sample were estimated from amplification of reference gene primers within the assay. Sequence reads were collapsed and filtered to measure the absolute abundance of every unique TCRbeta CDR3 rearrangement. For each sample, productive Simpson clonality was calculated as the square root of Simpson's diversity index across productive rearrangements. This immuneACCESS table, as held by TCRdb, lists in-frame sequences with V and J called but not all clones. Of the missing ones, under half trace to an unresolved V gene in checked studies; the others have no known cause. Clone size and V and J calls were adopted from that table, with D and trimming inferred from the DNA. The table for this sample lists roughly 180,000 clones; around 80% of them were counted only once. The ten most abundant clones make up approximately 15% of the sample.

Participants in the prospective study were aged about 18 to 90 years, lived in under 30 United States geographic areas, and enrolled through a virtual design. Cohort assignment in the prospective study relied on participant-reported clinical history from a screening survey and a study questionnaire. Exposed participants had been in contact with someone with a PCR-confirmed or clinician-diagnosed COVID-19 case within 2 weeks of study entry. Mobile phlebotomists in the prospective study collected whole blood, serum and a nasopharyngeal or oropharyngeal swab from every participant. Participants in the prospective study had the option to provide additional blood draws and questionnaires over a roughly two-month period. Blood samples from the prospective study were shipped frozen or at room temperature prior to DNA extraction. This TCR was sampled from a man aged 60 to 75 who had been exposed to COVID-19. Sequencing used PBMCs or T cells enriched from blood (not recorded which).

The encoded CDR3 is CASGQGATNQPQHF. The base sequence is TGTGCCAGCGGACAGGGGGCAACTAATCAGCCCCAGCATTTT. Recombination linked TRBV6-5 to TRBJ1-5, with 11 middle bases fitting TRBD1. CDR1 and CDR2 are drawn from the germline V gene: MNHEY, SVGAGI. Trimming takes 8 bases off V and 4 bases off J; junction bases not matched to a gene: 4. Its CDR3 holds 14 amino acids, cysteine through phenylalanine. CDR3 DNA is the only sequence kept; it has 42 bases, read in frame from the first base.